Listed here are 7 T cell receptor beta chains from one sample, sequenced in a study of shared clonotypes between healthy human individuals (dated by TCRdb to 2018 to 2021). Library prep was done by the immunoSEQ multiplex PCR assay. Sourced from immuneACCESS, this table was stored by TCRdb with only in-frame sequences that have V and J called. A share of the clones is absent; for the studies checked, an unresolved V gene accounts for under half, and the remainder has no known explanation. Present in this sample are about 470,000 clones, about 76% of which were seen just once. The leading ten clones occupy around 13% of the sample. Sequences were obtained from PBMCs. The receptors originated from a woman between 40 and 55 years old in good health. Some clones in this sample may be carry-over from other donors' samples.

The CDR3 is CASSPLPTIATNEKLFF. CDR3 nucleotides: TGTGCCAGCAGCCCCCTCCCCACAATCGCAACTAATGAAAAACTGTTTTTT. The J gene is TRBJ1-4, the V gene TRBV11-2; D is ambiguous. Germline CDR1 SGHAT, CDR2 FQNNGV. The CDR3 runs to 17 residues. V lost 5 bases, J lost 0 bases, and 16 bases lay in between.

A word on this clone: At one end, the junction sequence differs from germline, possibly due to a read error. This same CDR3 is encoded by further DNA sequences in the sample. The chain joins TRBV18 to TRBJ1-2; TRBD1 matches at 7 bases. The CDR3 spans 15 residues. CDR1 KGHSH and CDR2 LQKENI come from the germline V gene. CDR3 coding DNA: TGCGCCAGCTCACCAGGGGGGACGGCGGTTCGGGGCTACACCTTC. It yields the protein CASSPGGTAVRGYTF.

The V call is TRBV25-1, the J call TRBJ1-5; 8 bases are shared with TRBD1. Trimming took 8 bases from V and 5 from J; bases not matched to a gene: 5. The germline gives CDR1 MGHDK, CDR2 SYGVNS. This CDR3 has 13 amino acids. This CDR3 reads CASRPTGDQPQHF. The CDR3 DNA is TGTGCCAGCCGCCCGACAGGGGATCAGCCCCAGCATTTT.

J is TRBJ2-2 and V is TRBV6-5; no clear D. V was clipped by 6 bases and J by 1 base, with 12 bases between them. Germline CDR1 MNHEY, CDR2 SVGAGI. This CDR3 has 15 amino acids. CDR3 protein: CASRTGLRNTGELFF. The CDR3, as DNA: TGTGCCAGCAGAACGGGCCTTAGGAACACCGGGGAGCTGTTTTTT.

The chain combines TRBV28 with TRBJ2-3; 7 bases line up with TRBD2. The CDR3 totals 17 residues. V was pared by 8 bases and J by 2 bases, with 16 bases of the junction left unmatched. The germline V gene has CDR1 MDHEN and CDR2 SYDVKM. Here the CDR3 reads CASPPPGASGHTDTQYF. CDR3 nucleotides: TGTGCCAGCCCTCCACCCGGGGCTAGCGGCCACACAGATACGCAGTATTTT.

The rearrangement links TRBV9 to TRBJ1-1; no definite D call. Germline V CDR1 and CDR2: SGDLS, YYNGEE. V lost 3 bases and J 2 bases, leaving 8 bases between the germline ends. The CDR3 length is 13 residues. CDR3 sequence (DNA): TGTGCCAGCAGCGCAAACATTAACACTGAAGCTTTCTTT. Amino acid sequence: CASSANINTEAFF.

This chain links TRBV6-1 with TRBJ2-5, with 11 bases identical to TRBD1. Near its end, the DNA agrees better with TRBJ2-7, so the J call may be wrong. This CDR3 has 15 amino acids. Germline V lookup: CDR1 MNHNS, CDR2 SASEGT. The CDR3 protein is CASGKGTGGSYEQYF. CDR3 nucleotide sequence: TGTGCCAGCGGAAAGGGGACAGGGGGGTCCTACGAGCAGTACTTC.